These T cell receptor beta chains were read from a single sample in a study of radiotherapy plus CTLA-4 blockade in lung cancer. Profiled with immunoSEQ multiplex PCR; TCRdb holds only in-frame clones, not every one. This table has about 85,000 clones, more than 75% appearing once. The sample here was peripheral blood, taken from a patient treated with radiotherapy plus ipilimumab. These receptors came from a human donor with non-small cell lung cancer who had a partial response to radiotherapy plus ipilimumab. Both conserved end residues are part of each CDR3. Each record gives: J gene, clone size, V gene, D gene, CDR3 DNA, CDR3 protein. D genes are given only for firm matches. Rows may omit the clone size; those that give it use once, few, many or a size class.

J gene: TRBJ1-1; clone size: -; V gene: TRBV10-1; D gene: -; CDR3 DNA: TGCGCCAGCAGTTTTAGCAGGAACACTGAAGCTTTCTTT; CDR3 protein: CASSFSRNTEAFF
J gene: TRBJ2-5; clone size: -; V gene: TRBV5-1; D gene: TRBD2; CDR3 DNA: TGCGCCAGCAGCTTGGACCCAGCGGGAGGGGAGACCCAGTACTTC; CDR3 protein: CASSLDPAGGETQYF
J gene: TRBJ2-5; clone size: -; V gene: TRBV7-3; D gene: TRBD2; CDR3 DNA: TGTGCCAGCAGCGGGGGACTAGCGGGAGTTAAAGAGACCCAGTACTTC; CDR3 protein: CASSGGLAGVKETQYF
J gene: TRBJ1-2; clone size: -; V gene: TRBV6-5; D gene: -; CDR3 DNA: TGTGCCAGCCAAGATACTATTACAGGGAGATGGGCCTTC; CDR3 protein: CASQDTITGRWAF
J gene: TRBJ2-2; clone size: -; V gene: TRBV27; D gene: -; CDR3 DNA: TGTGCCAGCAAGGTCGATGGCAGGACGAACACCGGGGAGCTGTTTTTT; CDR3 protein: CASKVDGRTNTGELFF
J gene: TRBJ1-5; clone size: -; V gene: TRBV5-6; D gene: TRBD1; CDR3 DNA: TGTGCCAGCAGCCGGACAGGGGACGATCAGCCCCAGCATTTT; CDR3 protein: CASSRTGDDQPQHF
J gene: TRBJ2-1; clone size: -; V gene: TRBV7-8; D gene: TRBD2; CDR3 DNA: TGTGCCAGCAGCTTAAGGGTCGGGGGGGGTTCCTACAATGAGCAGTTCTTC; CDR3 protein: CASSLRVGGGSYNEQFF
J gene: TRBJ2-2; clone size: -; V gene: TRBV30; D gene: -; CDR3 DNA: TGTGCCTGGAGGGAGGGGCCCGGGCGGGGTTCCGGGGAGCTGTTTTTT; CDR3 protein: CAWREGPGRGSGELFF
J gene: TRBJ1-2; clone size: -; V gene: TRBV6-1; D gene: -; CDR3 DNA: TGTGCCAGCACGGACAGCTATGGCTACACCTTC; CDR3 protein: CASTDSYGYTF
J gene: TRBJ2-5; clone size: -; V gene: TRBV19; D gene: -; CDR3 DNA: TGTGCCAGTAGTATACGTCCTAGGTCGGGAGAGACCCAGTACTTC; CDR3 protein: CASSIRPRSGETQYF
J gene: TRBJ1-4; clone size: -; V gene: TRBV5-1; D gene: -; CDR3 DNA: TGCGCCAGCAGCTCTACTGAGACAGGTGAAAAACTGTTTTTT; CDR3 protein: CASSSTETGEKLFF
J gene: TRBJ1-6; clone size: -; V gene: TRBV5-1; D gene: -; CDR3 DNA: TGCGCCAGCAGCCGTGCCGGAGGGGACCTATCTAATTCACCCCTCCACTTT; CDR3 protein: CASSRAGGDLSNSPLHF
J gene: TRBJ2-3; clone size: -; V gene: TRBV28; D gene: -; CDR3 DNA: TGTGCCAGCAGTTTATCTGTAGGGGATAGGACAGATACGCAGTATTTT; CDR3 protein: CASSLSVGDRTDTQYF
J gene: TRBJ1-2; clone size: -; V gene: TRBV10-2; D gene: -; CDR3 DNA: TGCGCCAGCAGTGAAGCGGGGTATGGCTACACCTTC; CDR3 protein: CASSEAGYGYTF
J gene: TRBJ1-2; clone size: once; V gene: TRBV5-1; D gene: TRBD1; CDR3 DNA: TGCGCCAGCAGTCCGGACAGGGCTGGGGGCTACACCTTC; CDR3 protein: CASSPDRAGGYTF
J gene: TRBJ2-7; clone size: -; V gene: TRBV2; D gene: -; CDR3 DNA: TGTGCCAGCAGTGAATTAGCCTACGAGCAGTACTTC; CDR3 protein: CASSELAYEQYF
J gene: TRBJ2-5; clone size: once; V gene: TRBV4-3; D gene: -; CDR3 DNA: TGCGCCAGCAGCCAAGTAGGAATTGACAGGAAAGAGACCCAGTACTTC; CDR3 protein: CASSQVGIDRKETQYF
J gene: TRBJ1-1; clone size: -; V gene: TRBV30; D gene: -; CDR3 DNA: TGTGCCTGGAGACCCACGGAACTAGAAGCTTTCTTT; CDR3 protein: CAWRPTELEAFF
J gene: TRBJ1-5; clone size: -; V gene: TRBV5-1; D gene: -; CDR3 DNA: TGCGCCAGCAGCTTGGCTTTGCAGGGCAATCAGCCCCAGCATTTT; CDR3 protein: CASSLALQGNQPQHF
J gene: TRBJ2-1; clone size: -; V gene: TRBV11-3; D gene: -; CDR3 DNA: TGTGCCAGCAGCCCGGACGGGAACAATGAGCAGTTCTTC; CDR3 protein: CASSPDGNNEQFF
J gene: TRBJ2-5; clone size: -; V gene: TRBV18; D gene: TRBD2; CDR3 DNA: TGTGCCAGCTCGGGGGTCCTAGCGGACGGGGAGACCCAGTACTTC; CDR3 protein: CASSGVLADGETQYF
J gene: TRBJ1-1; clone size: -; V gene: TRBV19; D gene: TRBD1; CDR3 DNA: TGTGCCACCAGGGACAGCCAGAACACTGAAGCTTTCTTT; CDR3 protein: CATRDSQNTEAFF
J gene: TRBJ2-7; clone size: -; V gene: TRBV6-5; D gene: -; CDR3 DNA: TGTGCCAGCAAGCGCCCTAGCGTCCCCGAGCAGTACTTC; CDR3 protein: CASKRPSVPEQYF
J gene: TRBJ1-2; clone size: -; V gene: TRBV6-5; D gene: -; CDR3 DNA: TGTGCCAGCAACAACGGGAGGGCGGACTACACCTTC; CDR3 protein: CASNNGRADYTF
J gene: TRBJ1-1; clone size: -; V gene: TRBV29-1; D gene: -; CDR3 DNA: TGCAGCGTTGCACTCCGAGGGACTGAAGCTTTCTTT; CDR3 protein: CSVALRGTEAFF
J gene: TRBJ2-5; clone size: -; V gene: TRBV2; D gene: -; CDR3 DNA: TGTGCCGGCAGTGAAGCTCGGAGGGGACAAGAGACCCAGTACTTC; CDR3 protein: CAGSEARRGQETQYF
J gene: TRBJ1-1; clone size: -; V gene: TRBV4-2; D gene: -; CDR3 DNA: TGTGCCAGCAGCCAGACAGCCACGGGGGGGAACACTGAAGCTTTCTTT; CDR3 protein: CASSQTATGGNTEAFF
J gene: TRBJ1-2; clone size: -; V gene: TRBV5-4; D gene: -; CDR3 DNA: TGTGCCAGCAGTTACCGACGGGGGGCATTCGATGGCTACACCTTC; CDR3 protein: CASSYRRGAFDGYTF
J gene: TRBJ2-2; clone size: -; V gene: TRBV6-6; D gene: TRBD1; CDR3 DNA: TGTGCCAGCAGCGCGCGGACAGGGAACACCGGGGAGCTGTTTTTT; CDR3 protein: CASSARTGNTGELFF
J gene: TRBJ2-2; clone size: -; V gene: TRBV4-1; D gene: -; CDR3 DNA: TGCGCCAGCACCGCCGTCCAGGGGGGCACCGGGGAGCTGTTTTTT; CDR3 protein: CASTAVQGGTGELFF
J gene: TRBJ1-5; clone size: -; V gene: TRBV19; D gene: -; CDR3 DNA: TGTGCCAGTAGTATCAGGGGAGGGCAGCCCCAGCATTTT; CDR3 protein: CASSIRGGQPQHF
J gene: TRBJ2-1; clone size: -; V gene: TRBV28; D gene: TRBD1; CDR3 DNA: TGTGCCAGCAGTGGCCGGGACAGAATCTACAATGAGCAGTTCTTC; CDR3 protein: CASSGRDRIYNEQFF
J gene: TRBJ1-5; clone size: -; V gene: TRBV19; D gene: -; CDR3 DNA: TGTGCCAGTAGTATACTCCGGGACATCCGAAATGTGCCCCAGCATTTT; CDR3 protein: CASSILRDIRNVPQHF
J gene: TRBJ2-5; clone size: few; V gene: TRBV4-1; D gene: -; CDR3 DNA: TGCGCCAGCAGCCAAGTGCTCCGGGTCAGAGAGACCCAGTACTTC; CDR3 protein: CASSQVLRVRETQYF
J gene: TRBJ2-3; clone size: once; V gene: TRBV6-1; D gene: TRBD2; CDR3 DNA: TGTGCCAGCAGTGAATTTAGGGCGGCGGGAGGGCCGAGCACAGATACGCAGTATTTT; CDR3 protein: CASSEFRAAGGPSTDTQYF
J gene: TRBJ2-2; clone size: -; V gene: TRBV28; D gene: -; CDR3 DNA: TGTGCCAGCAGTCTCGGAGGGGGCGTCTCCGGGGAGCTGTTTTTT; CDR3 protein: CASSLGGGVSGELFF
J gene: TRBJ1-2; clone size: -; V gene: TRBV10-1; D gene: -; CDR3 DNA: TGCGCCAGCAGTGAGTCATCTCCCTATGGCTACACCTTC; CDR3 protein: CASSESSPYGYTF
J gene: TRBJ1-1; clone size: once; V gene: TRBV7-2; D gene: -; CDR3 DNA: TGTGCCAGCAGCTTAAATGGGGGAGGCGAAGCTTTCTTT; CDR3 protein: CASSLNGGGEAFF
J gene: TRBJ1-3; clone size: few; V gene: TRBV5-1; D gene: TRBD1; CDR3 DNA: TGCGCCAGCAGTTCGACAGGGAGAGACACCATATATTTT; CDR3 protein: CASSSTGRDTIYF
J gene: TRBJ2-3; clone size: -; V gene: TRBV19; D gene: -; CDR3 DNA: TGTGCCAGTAGTTACCGTGGGAGAAGTGATACGCAGTATTTT; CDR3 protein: CASSYRGRSDTQYF
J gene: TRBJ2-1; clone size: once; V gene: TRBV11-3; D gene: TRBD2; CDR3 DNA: TGTGCCAGCAGCTTAGCTAGCGGGAGTTTTCGGAATGAGCAGTTCTTC; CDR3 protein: CASSLASGSFRNEQFF
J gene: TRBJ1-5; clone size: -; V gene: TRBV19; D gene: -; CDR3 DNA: TGTGCCACCCTACAGGTGCCGGGGGGCAATCAGCCCCAGCATTTT; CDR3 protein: CATLQVPGGNQPQHF
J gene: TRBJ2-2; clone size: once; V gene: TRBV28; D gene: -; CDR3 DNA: TGTGCCAGCAGTTGGACTACAGGCAAAAAGGACACCGGGGAGCTGTTTTTT; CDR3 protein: CASSWTTGKKDTGELFF
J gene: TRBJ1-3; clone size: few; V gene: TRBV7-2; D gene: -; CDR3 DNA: TGTGCCAGCAGCTTAGGCGGGACCGGAAACACCATATATTTT; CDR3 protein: CASSLGGTGNTIYF
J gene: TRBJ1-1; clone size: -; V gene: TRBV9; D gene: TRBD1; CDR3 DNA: TGTGCCAGCAGCGTAGATCAGGGGGGGAACACTGAAGCTTTCTTT; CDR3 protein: CASSVDQGGNTEAFF
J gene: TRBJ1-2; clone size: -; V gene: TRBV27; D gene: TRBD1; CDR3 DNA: TGTGCCAGCAGTTCGACAGGGATCTATGGCTACACCTTC; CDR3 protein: CASSSTGIYGYTF
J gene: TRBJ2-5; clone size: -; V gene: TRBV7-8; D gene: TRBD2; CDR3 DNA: TGTGCCAGCAGCCCCGGGACTAGCCTCCGGACCCAGTACTTC; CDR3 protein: CASSPGTSLRTQYF
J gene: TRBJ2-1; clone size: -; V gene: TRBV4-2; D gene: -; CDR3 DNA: TGTGCCAGCAGCCAAGTAGTCTCCTACAATGAGCAGTTCTTC; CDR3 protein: CASSQVVSYNEQFF
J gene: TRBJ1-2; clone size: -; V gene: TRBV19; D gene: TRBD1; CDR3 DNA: TGTGCCAGTAGTATCCAGACAGGGAACTATGGCTACACCTTC; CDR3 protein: CASSIQTGNYGYTF
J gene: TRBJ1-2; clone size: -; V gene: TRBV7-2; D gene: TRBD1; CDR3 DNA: TGTGCCAGCAGCTCCCCGGGACAGGGGGCTTTGGGCTACACCTTC; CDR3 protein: CASSSPGQGALGYTF
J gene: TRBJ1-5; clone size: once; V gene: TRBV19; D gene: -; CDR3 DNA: TGTGCCAGTAGTTTTGGGCAGTACGATCAGCCCCAGCATTTT; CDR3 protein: CASSFGQYDQPQHF
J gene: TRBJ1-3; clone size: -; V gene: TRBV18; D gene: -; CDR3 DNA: TGTGCCAGCTCACTTAAAACCTGGAGGCAGTGGAAGTCTGGAAACACCATATATTTT; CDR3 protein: CASSLKTWRQWKSGNTIYF
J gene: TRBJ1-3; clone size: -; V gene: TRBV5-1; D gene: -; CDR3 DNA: TGCGCCAGCAGCCACGGGACAACTGGAAACACCATATATTTT; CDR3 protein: CASSHGTTGNTIYF
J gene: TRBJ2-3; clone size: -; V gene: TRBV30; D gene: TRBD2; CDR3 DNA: TGTGCCTGGAGTATCCCCGGGGGAGGGGATACGCAGTATTTT; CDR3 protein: CAWSIPGGGDTQYF
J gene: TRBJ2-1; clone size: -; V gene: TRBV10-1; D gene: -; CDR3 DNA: TGCGCCAGCAGTCCTCTGGAGGAGGAGGTGTGGAATGAGCAGTTCTTC; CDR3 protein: CASSPLEEEVWNEQFF